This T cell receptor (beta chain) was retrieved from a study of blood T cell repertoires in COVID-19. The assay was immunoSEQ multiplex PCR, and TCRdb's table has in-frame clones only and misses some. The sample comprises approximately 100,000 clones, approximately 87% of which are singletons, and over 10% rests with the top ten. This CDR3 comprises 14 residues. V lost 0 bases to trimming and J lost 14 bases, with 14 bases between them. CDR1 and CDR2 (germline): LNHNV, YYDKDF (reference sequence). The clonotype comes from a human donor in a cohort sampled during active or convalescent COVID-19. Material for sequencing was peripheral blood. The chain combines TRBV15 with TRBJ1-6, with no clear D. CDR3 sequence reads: CATSRDLASSALHF. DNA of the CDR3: TGTGCCACCAGCAGAGATCTCGCGAGCTCGGCCCTCCACTTT.